A selection of T cell receptor beta chains follows, all from one sample in a study of beta chain features in type 1 diabetes. Libraries were prepared by immunoSEQ multiplex PCR; TCRdb keeps only in-frame clonotypes and omits some of them. The table records more than 300,000 clones, under 8.5% of them present only once. What was sequenced was central memory CD4+ T cells from blood. The receptors stem from a woman between 18 and 30 years old in good health. The conserved cysteine and the conserved F or W are not part of the CDR3 here.

j_call cdr3_length v_call cdr3_aa
TRBJ1-2 12 TRBV15 ATSRERTPYGYT
TRBJ1-4 14 TRBV4-2 ASSQEKLQGSEKLF
TRBJ1-1 10 TRBV5-6 ASATEDTEAF
TRBJ2-5 11 TRBV2 ASSSSGQETQY
TRBJ2-1 11 TRBV2 ASTPAGGIEQF
TRBJ2-7 13 TRBV5-5 ASSLVGGRSYEQY
TRBJ1-2 14 TRBV7-6 ASSEGSGMAGYGYT
TRBJ2-2 12 TRBV18 ASSPATNTGELF
TRBJ2-4 14 TRBV7-3 ASSPTGGLAKNIQY
TRBJ2-3 13 TRBV28 ASTRTSGNTDTQY
TRBJ1-4 12 TRBV18 ASSPETANEKLF
TRBJ1-4 14 TRBV15 ATSVWGGDRGEKLF
TRBJ1-4 13 TRBV4-3 ASSAQQGVNEKLF
TRBJ2-1 11 TRBV27 ASSLRGYNEQF
TRBJ1-4 15 TRBV7-9 ASSSHRWGSTNEKLF
TRBJ2-3 14 TRBV7-2 ASSPEPGRRTDTQY
TRBJ2-3 11 TRBV28 ASSFDRRGTQY
TRBJ2-3 10 TRBV6-6 ASSDRTDTQY
TRBJ2-5 12 TRBV6-5 AISPFEGGETQY
TRBJ1-6 12 TRBV2 ASSEGRVDKPLH
TRBJ2-6 15 TRBV10-3 AISDPRGRSGANVLT
TRBJ2-2 16 TRBV7-2 ASSPVRRWGTNTGELF
TRBJ1-3 14 TRBV27 ASAPFGWGAGNTIY
TRBJ2-1 16 TRBV4-3 ASSLLPSGPWGLNEQF
TRBJ2-7 10 TRBV15 ATSRAAGAKY
TRBJ2-4 12 TRBV6-1 ASNPTATKNIQY
TRBJ2-7 9 TRBV1 TSSPGYEQY
TRBJ2-5 13 TRBV5-4 ASSIPGTRGETQY
TRBJ2-7 13 TRBV7-9 ASSLGSGFSDEQY
TRBJ2-2 12 TRBV6-6 ASSRERGTGELF
TRBJ2-7 13 TRBV27 ASSLQREPLYEQY